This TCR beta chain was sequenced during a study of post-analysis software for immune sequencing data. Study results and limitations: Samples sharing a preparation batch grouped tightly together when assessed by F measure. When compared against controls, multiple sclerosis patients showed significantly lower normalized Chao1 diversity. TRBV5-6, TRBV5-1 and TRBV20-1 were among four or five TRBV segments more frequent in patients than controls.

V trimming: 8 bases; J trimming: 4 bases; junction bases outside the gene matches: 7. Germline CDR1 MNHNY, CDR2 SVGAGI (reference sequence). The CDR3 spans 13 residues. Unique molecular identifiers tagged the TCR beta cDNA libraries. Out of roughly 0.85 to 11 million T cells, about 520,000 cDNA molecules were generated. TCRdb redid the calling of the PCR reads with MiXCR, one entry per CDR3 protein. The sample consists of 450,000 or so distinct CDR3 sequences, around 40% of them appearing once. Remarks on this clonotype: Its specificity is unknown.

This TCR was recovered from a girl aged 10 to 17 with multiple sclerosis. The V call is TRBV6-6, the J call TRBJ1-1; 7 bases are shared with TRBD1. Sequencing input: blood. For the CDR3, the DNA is TGTGCCAGCCATAGCCCAGGGGGCACTGAAGCTTTCTTT. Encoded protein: CASHSPGGTEAFF.